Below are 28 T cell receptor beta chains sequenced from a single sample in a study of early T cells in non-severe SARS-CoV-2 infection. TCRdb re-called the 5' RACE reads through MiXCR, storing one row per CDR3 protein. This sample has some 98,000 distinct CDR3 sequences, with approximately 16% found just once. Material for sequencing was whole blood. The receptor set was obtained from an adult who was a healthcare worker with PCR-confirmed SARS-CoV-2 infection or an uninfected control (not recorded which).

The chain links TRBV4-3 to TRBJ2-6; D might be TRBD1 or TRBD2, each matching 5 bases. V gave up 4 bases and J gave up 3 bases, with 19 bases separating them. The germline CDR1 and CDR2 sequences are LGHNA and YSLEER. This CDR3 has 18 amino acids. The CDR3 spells CASSPQAQGVYGANVLTF. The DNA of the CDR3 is TGCGCCAGCAGCCCCCAAGCGCAGGGAGTGTATGGGGCCAACGTCCTGACTTTC.

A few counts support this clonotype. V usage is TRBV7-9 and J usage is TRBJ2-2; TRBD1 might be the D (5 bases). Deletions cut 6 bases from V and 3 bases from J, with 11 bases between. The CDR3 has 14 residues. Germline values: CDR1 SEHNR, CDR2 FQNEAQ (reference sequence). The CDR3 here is CASRTERDTGELFF. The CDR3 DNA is TGTGCCAGCAGGACAGAGAGAGACACCGGGGAGCTGTTTTTT.

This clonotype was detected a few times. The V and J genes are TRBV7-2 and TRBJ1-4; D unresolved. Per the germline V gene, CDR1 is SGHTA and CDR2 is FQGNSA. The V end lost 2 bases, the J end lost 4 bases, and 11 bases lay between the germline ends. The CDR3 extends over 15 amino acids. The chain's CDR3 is CASSLFGQYNEKLFF. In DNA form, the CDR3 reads TGTGCCAGCAGCTTATTTGGCCAGTATAATGAAAAACTGTTTTTT.

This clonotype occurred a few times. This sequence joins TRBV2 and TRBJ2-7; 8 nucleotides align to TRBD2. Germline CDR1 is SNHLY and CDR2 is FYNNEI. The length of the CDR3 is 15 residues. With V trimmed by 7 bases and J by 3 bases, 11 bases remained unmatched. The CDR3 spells CASKLAGKTHYEQYF. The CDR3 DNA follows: TGTGCCAGCAAGTTAGCGGGGAAAACACACTACGAGCAGTACTTC.

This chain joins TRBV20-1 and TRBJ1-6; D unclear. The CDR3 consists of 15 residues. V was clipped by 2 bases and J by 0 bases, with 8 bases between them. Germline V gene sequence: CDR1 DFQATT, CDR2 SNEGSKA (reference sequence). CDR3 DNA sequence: TGCAGTGCTAGATGGGGTCACTCCTATAATTCACCCCTCCACTTT. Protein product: CSARWGHSYNSPLHF.

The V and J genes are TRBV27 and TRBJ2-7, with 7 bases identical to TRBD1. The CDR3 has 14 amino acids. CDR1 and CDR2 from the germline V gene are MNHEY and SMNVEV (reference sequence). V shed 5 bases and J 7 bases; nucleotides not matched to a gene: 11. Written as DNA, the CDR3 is TGTGCCAGCAGTCCTCGCAGGGACAGAATGGAGCAGTACTTC. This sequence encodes CASSPRRDRMEQYF.

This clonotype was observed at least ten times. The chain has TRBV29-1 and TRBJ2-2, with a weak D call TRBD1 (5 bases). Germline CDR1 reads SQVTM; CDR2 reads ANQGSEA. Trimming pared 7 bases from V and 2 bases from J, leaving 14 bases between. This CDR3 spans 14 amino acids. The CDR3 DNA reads TGCAGCGCCTCAGGGCCAGGAAACACCGGGGAGCTGTTTTTT. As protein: CSASGPGNTGELFF.

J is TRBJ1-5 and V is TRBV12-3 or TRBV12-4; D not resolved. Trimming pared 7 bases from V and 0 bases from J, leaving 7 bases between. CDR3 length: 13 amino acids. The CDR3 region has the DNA TGTGCCAGCAAAAAAAATAGCAATCAGCCCCAGCATTTT. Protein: CASKKNSNQPQHF.

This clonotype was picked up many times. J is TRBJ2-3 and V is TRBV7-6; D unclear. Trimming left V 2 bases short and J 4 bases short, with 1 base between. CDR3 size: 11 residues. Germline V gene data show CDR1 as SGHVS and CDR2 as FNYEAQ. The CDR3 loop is CASSLSDTQYF. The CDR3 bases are TGTGCCAGCAGCTTATCAGATACGCAGTATTTT.

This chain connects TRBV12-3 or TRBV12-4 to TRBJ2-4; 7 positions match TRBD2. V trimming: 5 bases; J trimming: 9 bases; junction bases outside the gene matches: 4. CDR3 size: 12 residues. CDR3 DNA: TGTGCCAGCAGTAGGAGGGAGGGCATTCAGTACTTC. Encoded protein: CASSRREGIQYF.

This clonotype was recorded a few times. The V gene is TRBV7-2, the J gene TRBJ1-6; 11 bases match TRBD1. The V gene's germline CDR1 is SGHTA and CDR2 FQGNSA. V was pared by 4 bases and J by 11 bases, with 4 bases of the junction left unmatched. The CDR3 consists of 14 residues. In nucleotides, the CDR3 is TGTGCCAGCAGCTGGGACAGGGGGAGGACACCCCTCCACTTT. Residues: CASSWDRGRTPLHF.

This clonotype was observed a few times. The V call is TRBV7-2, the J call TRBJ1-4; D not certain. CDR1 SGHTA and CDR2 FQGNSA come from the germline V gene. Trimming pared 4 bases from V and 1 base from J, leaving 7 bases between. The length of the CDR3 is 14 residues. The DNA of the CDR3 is TGTGCCAGCAGCTCCACTAGAACTAATGAAAAACTGTTTTTT. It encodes CASSSTRTNEKLFF.

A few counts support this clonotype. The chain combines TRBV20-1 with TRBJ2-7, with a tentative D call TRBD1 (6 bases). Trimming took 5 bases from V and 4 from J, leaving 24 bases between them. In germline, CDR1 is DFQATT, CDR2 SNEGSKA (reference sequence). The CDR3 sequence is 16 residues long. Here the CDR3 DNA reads TGCAGTGCTGCCTACGAGATGGGCTACCAGGGGTACGAGCAGTACTTC. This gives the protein CSAAYEMGYQGYEQYF.

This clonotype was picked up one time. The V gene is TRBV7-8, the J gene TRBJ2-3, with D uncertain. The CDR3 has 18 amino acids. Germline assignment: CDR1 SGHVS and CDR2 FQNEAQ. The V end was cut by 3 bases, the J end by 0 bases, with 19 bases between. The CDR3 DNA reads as TGTGCCAGCAGCTTTCAAGTGTCACGGGCAACTAGCACAGATACGCAGTATTTT. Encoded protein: CASSFQVSRATSTDTQYF.

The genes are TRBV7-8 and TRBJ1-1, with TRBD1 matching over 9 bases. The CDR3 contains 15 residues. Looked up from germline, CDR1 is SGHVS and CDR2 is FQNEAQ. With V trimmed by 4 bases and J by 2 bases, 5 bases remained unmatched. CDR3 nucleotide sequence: TGTGCCAGCAGCTCCTGGACAGGGGAAAACACTGAAGCTTTCTTT. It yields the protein CASSSWTGENTEAFF.

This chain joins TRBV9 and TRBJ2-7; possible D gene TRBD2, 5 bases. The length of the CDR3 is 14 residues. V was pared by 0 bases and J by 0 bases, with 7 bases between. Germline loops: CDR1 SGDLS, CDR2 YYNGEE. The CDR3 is CASSVGGFSYEQYF. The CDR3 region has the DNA TGTGCCAGCAGCGTAGGAGGGTTCTCCTACGAGCAGTACTTC.

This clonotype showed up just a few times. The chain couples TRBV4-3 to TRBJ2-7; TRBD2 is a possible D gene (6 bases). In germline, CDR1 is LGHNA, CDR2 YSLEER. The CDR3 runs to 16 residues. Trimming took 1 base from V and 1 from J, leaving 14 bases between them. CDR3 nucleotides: TGCGCCAGCAGCCAAGGGGCGGGACGGGGGTCCTACGAGCAGTACTTC. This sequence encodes CASSQGAGRGSYEQYF.

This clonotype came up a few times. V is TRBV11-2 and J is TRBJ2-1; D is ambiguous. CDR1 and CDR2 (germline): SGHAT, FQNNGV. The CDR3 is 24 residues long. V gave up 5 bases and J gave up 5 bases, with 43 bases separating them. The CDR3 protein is CASSDRRRFVPKIANKKPDNEQFF. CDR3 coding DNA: TGTGCCAGCAGCGATCGCCGCCGCTTTGTACCCAAGATCGCCAACAAGAAACCGGACAATGAGCAGTTCTTC.

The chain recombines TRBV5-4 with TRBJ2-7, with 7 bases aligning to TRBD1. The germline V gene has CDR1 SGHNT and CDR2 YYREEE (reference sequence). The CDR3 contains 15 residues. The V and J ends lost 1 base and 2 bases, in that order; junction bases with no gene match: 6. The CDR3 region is CASSLTGEGPYEQYF. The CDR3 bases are TGTGCCAGCAGCTTGACAGGGGAAGGGCCCTACGAGCAGTACTTC.

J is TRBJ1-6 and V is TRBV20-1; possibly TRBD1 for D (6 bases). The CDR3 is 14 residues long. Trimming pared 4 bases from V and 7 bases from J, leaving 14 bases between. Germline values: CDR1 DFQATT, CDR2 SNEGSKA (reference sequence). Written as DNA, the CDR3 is TGCAGTGCTAAAAACAGGGTCCCCAATTCACCCCTCCACTTT. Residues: CSAKNRVPNSPLHF.

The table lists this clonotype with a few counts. Here the CDR3 reads CASSYSSGRYSYEQYF. CDR3 coding DNA: TGTGCCAGCAGTTACTCCAGCGGGAGATACTCCTACGAGCAGTACTTC. V gene TRBV6-2 or TRBV6-3 combines with J gene TRBJ2-7; 8 nucleotides align to TRBD2. Per germline, CDR1 MNHEY and CDR2 SVGEGT. The CDR3 is 16 amino acids. V trimming: 0 bases; J trimming: 0 bases; junction bases outside the gene matches: 4.

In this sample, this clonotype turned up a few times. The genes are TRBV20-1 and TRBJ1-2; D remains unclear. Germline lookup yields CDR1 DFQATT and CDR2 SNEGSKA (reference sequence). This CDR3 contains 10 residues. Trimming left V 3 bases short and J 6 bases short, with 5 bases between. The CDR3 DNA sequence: TGCAGTGCTAGCCGGGATGGCTACACCTTC. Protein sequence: CSASRDGYTF.

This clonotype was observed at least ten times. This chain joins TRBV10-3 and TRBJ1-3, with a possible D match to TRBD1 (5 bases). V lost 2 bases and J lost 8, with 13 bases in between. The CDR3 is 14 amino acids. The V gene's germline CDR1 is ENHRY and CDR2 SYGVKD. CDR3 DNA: TGTGCCATCAGTGAGCCCAGGGTGAGGGACACCATATATTTT. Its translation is CAISEPRVRDTIYF.

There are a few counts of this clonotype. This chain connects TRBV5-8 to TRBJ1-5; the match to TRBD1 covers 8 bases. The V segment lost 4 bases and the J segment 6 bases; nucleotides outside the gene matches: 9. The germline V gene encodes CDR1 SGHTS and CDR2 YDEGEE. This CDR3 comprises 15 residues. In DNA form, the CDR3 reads TGTGCCAGCAGCGTCCGGGACAGGTACCTTCAGCCCCAGCATTTT. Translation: CASSVRDRYLQPQHF.

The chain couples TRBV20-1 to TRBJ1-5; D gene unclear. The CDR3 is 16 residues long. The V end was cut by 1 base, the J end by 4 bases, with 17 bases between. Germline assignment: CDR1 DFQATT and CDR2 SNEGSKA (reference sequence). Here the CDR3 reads CSARGDDSWPNQPQHF. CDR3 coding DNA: TGCAGTGCTAGAGGCGACGATTCATGGCCAAATCAGCCCCAGCATTTT.

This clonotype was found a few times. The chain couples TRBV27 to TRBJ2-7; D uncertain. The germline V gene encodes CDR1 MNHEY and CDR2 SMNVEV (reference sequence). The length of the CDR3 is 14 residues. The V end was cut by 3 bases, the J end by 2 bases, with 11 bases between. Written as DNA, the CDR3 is TGTGCCAGCAGTTTCCGGATCGGTACCTACGAGCAGTACTTC. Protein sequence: CASSFRIGTYEQYF.

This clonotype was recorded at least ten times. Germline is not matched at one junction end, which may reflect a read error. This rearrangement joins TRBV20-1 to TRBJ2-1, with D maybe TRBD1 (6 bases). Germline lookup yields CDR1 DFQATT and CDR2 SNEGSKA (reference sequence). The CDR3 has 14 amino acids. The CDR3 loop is CSARGHGDRNEQFF. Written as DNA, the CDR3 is TGCAGTGCAAGAGGGCACGGCGACAGGAATGAGCAGTTCTTC.

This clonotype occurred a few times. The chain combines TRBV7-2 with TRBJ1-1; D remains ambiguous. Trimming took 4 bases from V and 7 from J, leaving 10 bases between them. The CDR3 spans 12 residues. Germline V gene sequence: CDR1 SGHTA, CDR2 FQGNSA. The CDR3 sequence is CASSWPVGEAFF. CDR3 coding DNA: TGTGCCAGCAGCTGGCCAGTCGGTGAAGCTTTCTTT. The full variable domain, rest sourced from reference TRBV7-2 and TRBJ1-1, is GAGVSQSPSNKVTEKGKDVELRCDPISGHTALYWYRQSLGQGLEFLIYFQGNSAPDKSGLPSDRFSAERTGGSVSTLTIQRTQQEDSAVYLCASSWPVGEAFFGQGTRLTVV.